The clone carrying this TCR beta chain was detected ten times or more. Its specificity is unknown. This specimen comes from a study of regulatory T cells in long-lasting Graves disease. Across the study: Freshly diagnosed Graves' patients had used antithyroid drugs for under 3 months. The study, taken as a whole, reports: More public clonotypes were shared by persistent patients (about 2,700) than by new patients (about 970). Gene preferences differed: TRBV28, TRBJ1-2, TRBJ2-5 in persistent cases.

Trimming took off 2 bases at V and 8 bases at J, with 9 bases between the two ends. Germline CDR1 and CDR2: MNHEY and SMNVEV (reference sequence). This CDR3 is 13 amino acids long. Assembly of TCR beta libraries relied on iRepertoire HTBI primers together with Arm-PCR of CDR3 regions. As processed by the authors: Sequenced samples collectively carried some 60 TRBV and around 15 TRBJ segments. TCRdb called the multiplex PCR reads again in MiXCR, with one record for every CDR3 protein. TCRdb's processing, not the authors' own work, is the source of the V and J calls. The profile covers around 420,000 distinct CDR3 sequences, with roughly 16% appearing a single time and about 20% taken by the ten largest. As for time point: newly diagnosed GD, antithyroid drugs for less than 3 months. PBMCs provided the RNA from which the TCR library was made.

This specimen consisted of peripheral blood mononuclear cells (PBMCs), obtained at new diagnosis, from a patient treated with antithyroid drugs. The rearrangement links TRBV27 to TRBJ2-2, with D perhaps TRBD2 (5 bases). This sequence originates from a female donor with Graves disease. The CDR3 DNA reads as TGTGCCAGCAGTTTAACGGGGTGGGGGGAGCTGTTTTTT. It is translated as CASSLTGWGELFF.